This TCR beta chain was obtained from a study of identical twins. Comment on this clonotype: What it binds is not known.

J was trimmed by 2 bases and V by 1 base; bases with no gene match: 6. CDR1 and CDR2 from the germline V gene are LGHNA and YSLEER. The CDR3 spans 17 residues. Using its own MiXCR run on the 5' RACE reads, TCRdb lists one record per CDR3 protein. The sample has over 600,000 distinct CDR3 sequences, 20% to 25% seen once. General study findings and limits: Alpha sequences that were out-of-frame and twin-shared showed an excess of low generation probability.

The same data also went into a second study, on T cells expressing NK-cell markers. Per that study: These clonotypes, the leaders elsewhere, also led the CD3+CD56-NKG2C+ fraction in a handful of donors.

Sequencing was carried out using PBMCs. The V and J genes are TRBV4-3 and TRBJ2-5, with 11 bases lining up with TRBD2. This TCR was recovered from a woman under 30 in good health. The CDR3 region has the DNA TGCGCCAGCAGCCAAGGAAGGACTAGCGGGCGTCAAGAGACCCAGTACTTC. Its translation: CASSQGRTSGRQETQYF.